The 20 T cell receptor beta chains listed next were all sequenced from one sample in a study of Ad26.COV2.S vaccination and SARS-CoV-2 variants. Some clones are missing from TCRdb's copy, which holds only in-frame ones; the method was immunoSEQ multiplex PCR. The table lists about 94,000 clones, roughly 85% of them singletons, with more than 15% in the top ten. Here the sequenced sample was peripheral blood, taken after recovery from COVID-19. The receptors here all came from a human donor who had recovered from COVID-19.

V gene TRBV6-2 or TRBV6-3 combines with J gene TRBJ2-2, with a possible D match to TRBD2 (6 bases). CDR3 length equals 16 residues. The ends were cut back, 2 bases at V and 7 bases at J, with 17 bases in the middle. Germline V lookup: CDR1 MNHEY, CDR2 SVGEGT. CDR3 DNA: TGTGCCAGCAGTTACGGGGGAGGAGGATTAGTCGGGGAGCTGTTTTTT. Its protein product is CASSYGGGGLVGELFF.

This clone was detected only once. The J gene is TRBJ2-7, the V gene TRBV27, with 10 bases fitting TRBD2. CDR1 is MNHEY, CDR2 SMNVEV, per germline (reference sequence). V lost 6 bases to trimming and J lost 4 bases; unmatched junction nucleotides: 12. This CDR3 is 16 amino acids long. In DNA, the CDR3 is TGTGCCAGCAGCCGAGGCTCTAGCGGGAGTCTTTACGAGCAGTACTTC. This sequence encodes CASSRGSSGSLYEQYF.

CDR3 bases: TGTGCCAGCAGTCGGACGGGGGGCCGTGGAAACACCATATATTTT. Translated: CASSRTGGRGNTIYF. The chain has TRBV11-2 and TRBJ1-3, with D possibly being TRBD1 (6 bases). The V end was cut by 6 bases, the J end by 3 bases, with 15 bases between. Germline V gene data show CDR1 as SGHAT and CDR2 as FQNNGV. This CDR3 has 15 amino acids.

The CDR3 sequence: CASSMSRFFQETQYF. The DNA for the CDR3 is TGTGCCAGTAGTATGTCCAGGTTCTTTCAAGAGACCCAGTACTTC. The chain joins TRBV19 to TRBJ2-5; D gene unclear. Trimming shortened V by 3 bases and J by 2 bases, and 13 bases separated the two germline ends. Germline assignment: CDR1 LNHDA and CDR2 SQIVND (reference sequence). The CDR3 totals 15 residues.

The chain has TRBV19 and TRBJ2-1, with D perhaps matching TRBD1 (6 bases). Trimming stripped 3 bases from V and 4 bases from J, with 13 bases between. Germline CDR1 LNHDA, CDR2 SQIVND (reference sequence). The CDR3 loop spans 15 amino acids. The CDR3 loop is CASSIPGQRYNEQFF. The CDR3, as DNA: TGTGCCAGTAGTATCCCCGGACAGAGATACAATGAGCAGTTCTTC.

V and J are TRBV4-2 and TRBJ1-1; no definite D call. Trimming took off 0 bases at V and 1 base at J, with 3 bases between the two ends. The CDR3 consists of 13 residues. The germline V gene has CDR1 LGHNA and CDR2 YNFKEQ. The CDR3 is CASSQDANTEAFF. DNA for the CDR3: TGTGCCAGCAGCCAAGACGCGAACACTGAAGCTTTCTTT.

The rearrangement links TRBV29-1 to TRBJ2-1; TRBD2 matches 8 bases. V shed 4 bases, J shed 9 bases, and the junction held 14 bases outside the gene matches. In germline, CDR1 is SQVTM, CDR2 ANQGSEA. This CDR3 has 15 amino acids. DNA of the CDR3: TGCAGCGTTGCCCCCGGAGCGGGAGAGTGGATTGAGCAGTTCTTC. Its protein is CSVAPGAGEWIEQFF.

This clone was observed a handful of times. The gene calls are TRBV5-6 and TRBJ2-5; 7 positions agree with TRBD2. CDR3 length equals 15 residues. Germline lookup yields CDR1 SGHDT and CDR2 YYEEEE. After removal of 5 bases from V and 5 bases from J, the junction contained 12 bases not matched to a gene. CDR3 sequence reads: CASRPTSALGETQYF. CDR3 DNA sequence: TGTGCCAGCAGGCCTACTAGCGCCCTCGGGGAGACCCAGTACTTC. Using reference TRBV5-6 and TRBJ2-5 for the parts outside the CDR3, the full variable domain is DAGVTQSPTHLIKTRGQQVTLRCSPKSGHDTVSWYQQALGQGPQFIFQYYEEEERQRGNFPDRFSGHQFPNYSSELNVNALLLGDSALYLCASRPTSALGETQYFGPGTRLLVL.

This clone has a handful of counts. The chain has TRBV4-1 and TRBJ1-2, with TRBD1 matching over 11 bases. This CDR3 has 17 residues. The germline V gene has CDR1 MGHRA and CDR2 YSYEKL. J lost 2 bases, V lost 0 bases, and 5 bases had no gene match. The chain's CDR3 is CASSQDGQGAQNYGYTF. In DNA form, the CDR3 reads TGCGCCAGCAGCCAAGACGGACAGGGGGCGCAGAACTATGGCTACACCTTC.

The chain joins TRBV6-5 to TRBJ1-2; 7 bases align to TRBD1. Germline trimming cut 5 bases from V and 2 bases from J; bases unmatched to any gene: 8. CDR3 length: 15 residues. Looked up from germline, CDR1 is MNHEY and CDR2 is SVGAGI. Written as DNA, the CDR3 is TGTGCCAGCAGTACTTACTTACAGGGGAACTATGGCTACACCTTC. Its translation is CASSTYLQGNYGYTF.

The V and J genes are TRBV7-9 and TRBJ1-2, with D possibly TRBD1 on 6 matching bases. Looked up from germline, CDR1 is SEHNR and CDR2 is FQNEAQ (reference sequence). The CDR3 length is 14 residues. The V and J ends lost 4 bases and 4 bases respectively, with 13 bases between them. CDR3 nucleotides: TGTGCCAGCAGCTCCAACAGGGTTGCCTATGGCTACACCTTC. Residues: CASSSNRVAYGYTF.

The rearrangement uses TRBV15 and TRBJ1-5, with D unclear. The CDR3 contains 15 residues. Deletions cut 0 bases from V and 0 bases from J, with 6 bases between. The V gene's germline CDR1 is LNHNV and CDR2 YYDKDF (reference sequence). The chain's CDR3 is CATSREGISNQPQHF. CDR3 sequence (DNA): TGTGCCACCAGCAGAGAAGGGATTAGCAATCAGCCCCAGCATTTT.

V is TRBV18 and J is TRBJ1-3; D gene uncertain. The V end lost 0 bases, the J end lost 7 bases, and 7 bases lay between the germline ends. The CDR3 runs 13 residues. CDR1 and CDR2 from the germline V gene are KGHSH and LQKENI. CDR3 coding DNA: TGTGCCAGCTCACCACCGGGGTCGAACACCATATATTTT. Encoded protein: CASSPPGSNTIYF.

The chain combines TRBV7-2 with TRBJ1-5; possible D gene TRBD1, 5 bases. V dropped 6 bases and J dropped 3 bases, with 12 bases sitting between them. From germline, CDR1 is SGHTA and CDR2 FQGNSA. The CDR3 loop spans 14 amino acids. The CDR3 DNA sequence: TGTGCCAGCAGTCCTTGGGGGGTCAATCAGCCCCAGCATTTT. Translating it yields CASSPWGVNQPQHF.

V gene TRBV12-5 combines with J gene TRBJ2-7; 9 nucleotides agree with TRBD1. CDR3 length equals 16 residues. J was trimmed by 4 bases and V by 1 base; bases with no gene match: 8. Per the germline V gene, CDR1 is LGHNT and CDR2 is FRNRAP. The CDR3 reads CASGLAFGTGRYEQYF. DNA for the CDR3: TGTGCTAGTGGTTTGGCGTTCGGGACAGGGAGGTACGAGCAGTACTTC.

This chain uses TRBV5-6 with TRBJ2-1; the match to TRBD2 covers 7 bases. The CDR3 runs 13 residues. Germline trimming cut 6 bases from V and 8 bases from J; bases unmatched to any gene: 8. Per the germline V gene, CDR1 is SGHDT and CDR2 is YYEEEE. The CDR3 region is CASMTSLRHEQFF. CDR3 sequence (DNA): TGTGCCAGCATGACTAGCCTGAGACATGAGCAGTTCTTC.

The V gene is TRBV14, the J gene TRBJ1-2; no clear D gene. CDR3 length equals 16 residues. Per the germline V gene, CDR1 is SGHDN and CDR2 is FVKESK. With 1 base removed from V and 4 bases from J, the gap between germline ends came to 16 bases. The CDR3 sequence: CASSQGAGLYLYGYTF. The CDR3 DNA sequence: TGTGCCAGCAGCCAAGGGGCAGGCCTCTACCTCTATGGCTACACCTTC. The entire variable domain, with the rest obtained from reference TRBV14 and TRBJ1-2, is as follows: EAGVTQFPSHSVIEKGQTVTLRCDPISGHDNLYWYRRVMGKEIKFLLHFVKESKQDESGMPNNRFLAERTGGTYSTLKVQPAELEDSGVYFCASSQGAGLYLYGYTFGSGTRLTVV.

V gene TRBV6-5 combines with J gene TRBJ2-7; tentative D call: TRBD2 (5 bases). In germline, CDR1 is MNHEY, CDR2 SVGAGI. This CDR3 region has 14 residues. The germline V and J ends were trimmed by 6 bases and 3 bases, with 15 bases remaining between them. The CDR3 DNA reads TGTGCCAGCAGGCTTCCGGGATCTCACTACGAGCAGTACTTC. Protein sequence: CASRLPGSHYEQYF.

This chain joins TRBV5-1 and TRBJ2-7; 8 bases agree with TRBD1. The CDR3 runs to 17 residues. Germline V gene data show CDR1 as SGHRS and CDR2 as YFSETQ. Losses at the gene ends were 0 bases for V and 6 bases for J; bases not matched to a gene: 14. Here the CDR3 DNA reads TGCGCCAGCAGCTTGGAAACTCCAGGGGGCACCCTCGGCGAGCAGTACTTC. Protein: CASSLETPGGTLGEQYF.

This clone was seen only once. The chain joins TRBV7-2 to TRBJ2-5; D perhaps matches TRBD1 (5 bases). Germline-derived CDR1 and CDR2 are SGHTA and FQGNSA. The ends were cut back, 1 base at V and 3 bases at J, with 15 bases in the middle. The CDR3 runs to 16 residues. This chain's CDR3 is CASSLGQGWKEETQYF. The DNA for the CDR3 is TGTGCCAGCAGCTTAGGTCAGGGATGGAAGGAAGAGACCCAGTACTTC.